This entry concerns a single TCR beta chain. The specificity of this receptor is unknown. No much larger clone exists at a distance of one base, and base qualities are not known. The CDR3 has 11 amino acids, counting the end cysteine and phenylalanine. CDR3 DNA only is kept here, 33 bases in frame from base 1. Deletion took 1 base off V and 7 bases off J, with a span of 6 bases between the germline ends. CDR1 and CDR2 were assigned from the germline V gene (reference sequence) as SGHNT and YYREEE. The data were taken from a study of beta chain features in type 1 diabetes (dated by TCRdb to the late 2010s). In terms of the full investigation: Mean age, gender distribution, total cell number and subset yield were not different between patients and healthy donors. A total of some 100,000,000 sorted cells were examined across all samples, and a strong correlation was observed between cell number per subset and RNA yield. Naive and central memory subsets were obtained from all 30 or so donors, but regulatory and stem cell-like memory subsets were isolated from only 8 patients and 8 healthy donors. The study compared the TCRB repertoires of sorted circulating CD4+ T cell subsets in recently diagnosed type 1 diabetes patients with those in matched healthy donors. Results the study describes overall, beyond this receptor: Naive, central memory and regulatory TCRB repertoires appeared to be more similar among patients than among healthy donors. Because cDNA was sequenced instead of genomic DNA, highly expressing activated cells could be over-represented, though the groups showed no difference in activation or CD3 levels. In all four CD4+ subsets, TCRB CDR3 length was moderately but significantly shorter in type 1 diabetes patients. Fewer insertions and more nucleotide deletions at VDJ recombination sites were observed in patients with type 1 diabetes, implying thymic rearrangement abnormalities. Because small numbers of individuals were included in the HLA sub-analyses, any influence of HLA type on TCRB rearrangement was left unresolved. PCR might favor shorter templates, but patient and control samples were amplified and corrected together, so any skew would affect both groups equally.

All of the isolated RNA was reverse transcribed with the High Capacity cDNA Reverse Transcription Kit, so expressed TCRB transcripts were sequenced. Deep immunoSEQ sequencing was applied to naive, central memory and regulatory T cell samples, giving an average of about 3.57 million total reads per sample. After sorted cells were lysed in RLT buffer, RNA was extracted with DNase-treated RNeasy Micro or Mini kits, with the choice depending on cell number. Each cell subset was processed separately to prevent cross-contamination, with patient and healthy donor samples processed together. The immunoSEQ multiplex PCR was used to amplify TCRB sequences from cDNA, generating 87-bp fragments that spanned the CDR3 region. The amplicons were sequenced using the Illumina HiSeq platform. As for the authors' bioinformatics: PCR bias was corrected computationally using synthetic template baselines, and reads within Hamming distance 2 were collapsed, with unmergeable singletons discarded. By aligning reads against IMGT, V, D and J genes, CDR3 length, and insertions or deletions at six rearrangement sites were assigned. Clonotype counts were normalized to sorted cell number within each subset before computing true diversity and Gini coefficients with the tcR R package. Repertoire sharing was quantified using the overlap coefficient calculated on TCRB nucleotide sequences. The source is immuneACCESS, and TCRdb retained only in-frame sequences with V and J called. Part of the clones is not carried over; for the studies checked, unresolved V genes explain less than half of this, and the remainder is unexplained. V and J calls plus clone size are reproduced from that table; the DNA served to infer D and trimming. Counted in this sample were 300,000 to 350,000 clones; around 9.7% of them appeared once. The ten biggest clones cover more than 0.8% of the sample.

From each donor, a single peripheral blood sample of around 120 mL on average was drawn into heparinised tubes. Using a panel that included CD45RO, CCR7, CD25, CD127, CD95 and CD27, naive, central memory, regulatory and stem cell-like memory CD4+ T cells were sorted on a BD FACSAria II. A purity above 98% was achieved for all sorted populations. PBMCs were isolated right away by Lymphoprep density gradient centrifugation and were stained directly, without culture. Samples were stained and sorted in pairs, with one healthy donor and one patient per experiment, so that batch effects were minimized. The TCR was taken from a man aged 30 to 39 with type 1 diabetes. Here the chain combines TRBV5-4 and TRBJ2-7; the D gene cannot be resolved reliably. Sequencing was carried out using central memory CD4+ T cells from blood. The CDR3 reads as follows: CASSLSGEQYF. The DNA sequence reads TGTGCCAGCAGCTTGTCTGGGGAGCAGTACTTC.